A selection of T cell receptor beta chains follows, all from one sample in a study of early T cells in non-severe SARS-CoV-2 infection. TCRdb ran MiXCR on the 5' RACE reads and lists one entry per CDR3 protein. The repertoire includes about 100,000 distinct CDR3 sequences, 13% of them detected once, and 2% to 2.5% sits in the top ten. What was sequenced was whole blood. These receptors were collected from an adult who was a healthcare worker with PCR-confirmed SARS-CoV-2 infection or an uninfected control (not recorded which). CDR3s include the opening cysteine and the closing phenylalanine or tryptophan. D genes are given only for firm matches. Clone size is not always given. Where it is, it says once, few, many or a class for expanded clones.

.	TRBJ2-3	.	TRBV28	CASSTPSTDTQYF	TGTGCCAGCAGTACCCCCTCCACAGATACGCAGTATTTT
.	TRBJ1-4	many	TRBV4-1	CASSHLQGPNEKLFF	TGCGCCAGCAGCCACCTACAGGGACCTAATGAAAAACTGTTTTTT
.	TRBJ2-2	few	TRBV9	CASSVQGSNTGELFF	TGTGCCAGCAGCGTTCAGGGATCGAACACCGGGGAGCTGTTTTTT
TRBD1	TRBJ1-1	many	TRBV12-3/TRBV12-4	CASRPTGMNTEAFF	TGTGCCAGCAGACCGACAGGGATGAACACTGAAGCTTTCTTT
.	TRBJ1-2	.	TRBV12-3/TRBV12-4	CASSSPGVATRGYTF	TGTGCCAGCAGTTCCCCCGGAGTGGCTACACGTGGCTACACCTTC
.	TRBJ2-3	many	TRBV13	CASSLNDQDTQYF	TGTGCCAGCAGCTTAAACGACCAAGATACGCAGTATTTT
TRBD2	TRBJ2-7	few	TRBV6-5	CASSYWSSGGSSYEQYF	TGTGCCAGCAGTTACTGGTCTAGCGGGGGTAGCTCCTACGAGCAGTACTTC
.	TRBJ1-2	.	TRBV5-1	CASSLEGRKNYGYTF	TGCGCCAGCAGCTTGGAAGGGCGGAAGAACTATGGCTACACCTTC
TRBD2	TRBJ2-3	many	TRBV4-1	CASSQVAGTSSTDTQYF	TGCGCCAGCAGCCAAGTGGCCGGGACTAGTTCCACAGATACGCAGTATTTT
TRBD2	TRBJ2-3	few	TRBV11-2	CASSTTSGASTDTQYF	TGTGCCAGCAGCACTACTAGCGGGGCTAGCACAGATACGCAGTATTTT
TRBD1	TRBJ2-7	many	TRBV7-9	CASSSPGQGNPQYF	TGTGCCAGCAGCTCGCCGGGACAGGGGAATCCCCAGTACTTC
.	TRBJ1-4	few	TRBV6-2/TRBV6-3	CASSYEGRELFF	TGTGCCAGCAGTTACGAGGGGAGAGAACTGTTTTTT
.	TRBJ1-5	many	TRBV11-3	CASSLVPPGTPSDQPQHF	TGTGCCAGCAGCTTAGTCCCGCCCGGGACGCCCTCAGATCAGCCCCAGCATTTT
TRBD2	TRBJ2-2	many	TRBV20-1	CSARVPRGGLAGELFF	TGCAGTGCTAGAGTCCCACGGGGAGGGCTGGCCGGGGAGCTGTTTTTT
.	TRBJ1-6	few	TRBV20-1	CSAIAKNSPLHF	TGCAGTGCTATCGCAAAGAATTCACCCCTCCACTTT
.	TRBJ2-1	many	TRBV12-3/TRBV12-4	CASSLAYNEQFF	TGTGCCAGCAGCTTAGCTTACAATGAGCAGTTCTTC
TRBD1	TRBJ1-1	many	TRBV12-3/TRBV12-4	CASRGRQGNTEAFF	TGTGCCAGCAGGGGTCGACAGGGAAACACTGAAGCTTTCTTT
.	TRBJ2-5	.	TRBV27	CASSWGGRQETQYF	TGTGCCAGCAGTTGGGGGGGGCGCCAGGAGACCCAGTACTTC
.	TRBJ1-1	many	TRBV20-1	CSARDRRRGIRGRTEAFF	TGCAGTGCTAGAGATCGTAGGAGGGGAATTCGGGGTAGGACTGAAGCTTTCTTT
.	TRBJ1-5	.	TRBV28	CASSSPTASNQPQHF	TGTGCCAGCAGTTCTCCGACTGCAAGCAATCAGCCCCAGCATTTT
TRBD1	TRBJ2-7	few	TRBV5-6	CASSFAGTGVQQYF	TGTGCCAGCAGCTTTGCCGGGACAGGGGTTCAGCAGTACTTC
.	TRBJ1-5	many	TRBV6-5	CASSYTDSGPQHF	TGTGCCAGCAGTTACACCGATTCAGGGCCCCAGCATTTT